Given below is one T cell receptor (beta chain) in context. Its specificity is not known. Assay used: immunoSEQ multiplex PCR; TCRdb lists only in-frame clones, some missing. The sample records over 110,000 clones, 80% to 90% being singletons. CDR1 and CDR2 from the germline V gene are SGHTS and YDEGEE. The CDR3 consists of 14 residues. V was clipped by 3 bases and J by 9 bases; unmatched bases: 5. The source of the sample is a study of T cell responses to AZD1222 COVID-19 vaccine. Study results and caveats: The donor cohort was predominantly white British with a female majority, and clonal diversity may have been underestimated. Spike-specific TCR breadth and depth grew following two AZD1222 doses.

The sequence was collected from an adult in good health. The input for sequencing was peripheral blood, taken on day 0 of AZD1222 vaccination. The chain carries TRBV5-8 and TRBJ1-5; 11 positions agree with TRBD1. The CDR3 region is CASSWGQGVWPQHF. The CDR3 nucleotides read TGTGCCAGCAGCTGGGGACAGGGGGTTTGGCCCCAGCATTTT.